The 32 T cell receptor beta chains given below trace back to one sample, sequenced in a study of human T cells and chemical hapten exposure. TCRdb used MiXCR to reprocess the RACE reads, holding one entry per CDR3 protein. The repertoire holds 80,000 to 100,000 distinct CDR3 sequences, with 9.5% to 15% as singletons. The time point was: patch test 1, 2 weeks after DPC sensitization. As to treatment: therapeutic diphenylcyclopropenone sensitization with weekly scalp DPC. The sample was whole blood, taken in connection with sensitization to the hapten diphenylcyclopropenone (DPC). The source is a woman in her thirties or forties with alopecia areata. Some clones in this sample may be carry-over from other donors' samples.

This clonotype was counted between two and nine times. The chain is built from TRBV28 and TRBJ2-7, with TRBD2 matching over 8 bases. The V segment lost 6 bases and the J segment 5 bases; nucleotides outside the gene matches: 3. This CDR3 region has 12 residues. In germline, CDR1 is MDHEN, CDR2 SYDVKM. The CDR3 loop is CASRLRGDEQYF. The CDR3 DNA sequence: TGTGCCAGCAGGCTGCGGGGGGACGAGCAGTACTTC.

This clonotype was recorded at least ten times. The CDR3 region has the DNA TGTGCCAGCAGCCCACGAGGAGATCGGTCCACCGGGGAGCTGTTTTTT. This sequence encodes CASSPRGDRSTGELFF. This chain uses TRBV7-2 with TRBJ2-2; D is undetermined. The CDR3 spans 16 residues. With 5 bases removed from V and 4 bases from J, the gap between germline ends came to 17 bases. The germline gives CDR1 SGHTA, CDR2 FQGNSA.

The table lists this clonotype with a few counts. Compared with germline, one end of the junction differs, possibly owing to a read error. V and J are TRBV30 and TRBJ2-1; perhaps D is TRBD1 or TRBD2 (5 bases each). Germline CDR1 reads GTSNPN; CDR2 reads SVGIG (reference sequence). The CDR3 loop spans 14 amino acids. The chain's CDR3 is CAWGVGAPAVKQFF. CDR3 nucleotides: TGTGCCTGGGGTGTCGGGGCCCCGGCAGTCAAGCAGTTCTTC.

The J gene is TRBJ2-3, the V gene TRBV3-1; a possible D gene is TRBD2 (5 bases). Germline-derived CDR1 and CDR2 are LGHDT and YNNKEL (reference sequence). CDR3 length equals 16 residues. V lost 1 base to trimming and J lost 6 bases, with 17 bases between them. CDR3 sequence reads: CASSQGLFVQRDTQYF. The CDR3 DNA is TGTGCCAGCAGCCAAGGACTATTCGTACAGAGGGATACGCAGTATTTT.

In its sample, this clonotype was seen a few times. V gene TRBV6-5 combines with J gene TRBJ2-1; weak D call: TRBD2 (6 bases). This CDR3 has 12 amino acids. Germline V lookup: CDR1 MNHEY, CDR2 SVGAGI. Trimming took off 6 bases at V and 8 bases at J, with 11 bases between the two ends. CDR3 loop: CASSRDWDEQFF. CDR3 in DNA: TGTGCCAGCAGCCGGGACTGGGATGAGCAGTTCTTC.

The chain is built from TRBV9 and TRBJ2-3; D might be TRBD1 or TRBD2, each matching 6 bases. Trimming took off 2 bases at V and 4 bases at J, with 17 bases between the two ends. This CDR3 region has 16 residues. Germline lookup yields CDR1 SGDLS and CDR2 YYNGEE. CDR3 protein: CASSVRGEGSPDTQYF. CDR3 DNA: TGTGCCAGCAGCGTGAGGGGGGAAGGGTCCCCAGATACGCAGTATTTT.

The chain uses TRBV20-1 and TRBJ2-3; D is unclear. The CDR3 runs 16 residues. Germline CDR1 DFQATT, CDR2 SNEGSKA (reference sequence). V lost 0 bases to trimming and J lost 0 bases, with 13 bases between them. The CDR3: CSARETSPTSTDTQYF. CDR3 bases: TGCAGTGCTAGAGAAACCTCACCTACTAGCACAGATACGCAGTATTTT.

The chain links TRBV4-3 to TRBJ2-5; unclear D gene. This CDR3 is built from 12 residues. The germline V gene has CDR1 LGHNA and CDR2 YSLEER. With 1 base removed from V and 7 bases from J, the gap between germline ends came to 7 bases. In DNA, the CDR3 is TGCGCCAGCAGCCAAGCTCTGGGGACCCAGTACTTC. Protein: CASSQALGTQYF.

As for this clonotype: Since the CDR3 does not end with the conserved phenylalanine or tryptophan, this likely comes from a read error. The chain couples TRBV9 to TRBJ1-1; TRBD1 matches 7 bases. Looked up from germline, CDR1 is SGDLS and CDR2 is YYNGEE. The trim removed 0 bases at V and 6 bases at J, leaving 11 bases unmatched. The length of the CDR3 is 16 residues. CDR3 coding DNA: TGTGCCAGCAGCGTAGATCCCCAGGGGGGGTTGGCTGAAGCTTTCCTT. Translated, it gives CASSVDPQGGLAEAFL.

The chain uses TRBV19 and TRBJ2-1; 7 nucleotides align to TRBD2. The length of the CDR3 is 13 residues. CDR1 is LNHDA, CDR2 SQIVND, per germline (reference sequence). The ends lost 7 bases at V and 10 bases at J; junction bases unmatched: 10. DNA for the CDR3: TGTGCCAGTAATTCAGCGGGATTGGAGGAGCAGTTCTTC. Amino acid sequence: CASNSAGLEEQFF.

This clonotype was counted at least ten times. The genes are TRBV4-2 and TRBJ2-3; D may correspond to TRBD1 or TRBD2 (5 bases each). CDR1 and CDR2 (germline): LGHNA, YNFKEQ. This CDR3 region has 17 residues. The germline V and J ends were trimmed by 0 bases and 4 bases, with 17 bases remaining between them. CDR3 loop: CASSQEVAFGAADTQYF. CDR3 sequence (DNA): TGTGCCAGCAGCCAAGAAGTGGCTTTCGGGGCGGCAGATACGCAGTATTTT.

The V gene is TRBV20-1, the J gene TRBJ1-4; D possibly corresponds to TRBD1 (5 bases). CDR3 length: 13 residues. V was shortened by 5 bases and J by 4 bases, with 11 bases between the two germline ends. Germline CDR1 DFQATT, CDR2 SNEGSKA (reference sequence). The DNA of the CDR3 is TGCAGTGCTGGGGACGGGCTTAATGAAAAACTGTTTTTT. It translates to CSAGDGLNEKLFF.

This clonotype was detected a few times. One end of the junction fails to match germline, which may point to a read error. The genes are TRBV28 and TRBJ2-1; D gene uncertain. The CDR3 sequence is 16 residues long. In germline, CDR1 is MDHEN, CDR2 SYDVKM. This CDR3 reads CASTLFRASPWNEQFF. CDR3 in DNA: TGTGCCAGCACTTTATTCCGGGCCTCCCCTTGGAATGAGCAGTTCTTC.

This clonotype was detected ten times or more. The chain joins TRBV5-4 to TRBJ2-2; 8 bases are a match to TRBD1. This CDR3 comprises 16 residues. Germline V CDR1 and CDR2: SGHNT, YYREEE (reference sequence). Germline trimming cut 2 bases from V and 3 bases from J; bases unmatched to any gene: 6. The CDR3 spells CASSFARGPYTGELFF. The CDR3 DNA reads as TGTGCCAGCAGCTTTGCCAGGGGGCCTTACACCGGGGAGCTGTTTTTT.

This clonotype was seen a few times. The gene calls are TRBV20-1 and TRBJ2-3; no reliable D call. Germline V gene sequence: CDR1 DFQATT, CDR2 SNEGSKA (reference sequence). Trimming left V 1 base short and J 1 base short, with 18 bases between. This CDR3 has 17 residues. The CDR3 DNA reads TGCAGTGCTAGAGCCTTTGGGAAGAATGCGGGCACAGATACGCAGTATTTT. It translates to CSARAFGKNAGTDTQYF.

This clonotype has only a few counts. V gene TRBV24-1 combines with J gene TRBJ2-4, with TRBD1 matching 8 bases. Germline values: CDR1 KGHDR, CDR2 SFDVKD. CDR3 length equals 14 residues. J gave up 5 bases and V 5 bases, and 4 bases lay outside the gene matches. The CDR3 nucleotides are TGTGCCACCAGTGCCCCGGGACAGGAAAACATTCAGTACTTC. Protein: CATSAPGQENIQYF.

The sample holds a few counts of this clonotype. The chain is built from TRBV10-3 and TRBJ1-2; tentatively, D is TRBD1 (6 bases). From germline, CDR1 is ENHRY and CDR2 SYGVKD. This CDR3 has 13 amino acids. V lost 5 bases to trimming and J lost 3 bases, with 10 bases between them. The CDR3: CAISSGQHYGYTF. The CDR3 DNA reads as TGTGCCATCAGTAGTGGACAGCACTATGGCTACACCTTC.

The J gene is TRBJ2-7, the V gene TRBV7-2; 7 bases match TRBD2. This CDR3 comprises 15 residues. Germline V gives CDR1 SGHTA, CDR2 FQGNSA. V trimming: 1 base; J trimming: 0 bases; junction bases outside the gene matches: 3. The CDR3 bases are TGTGCCAGCAGCTTAGGTCTAGCGGTCTCCTACGAGCAGTACTTC. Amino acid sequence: CASSLGLAVSYEQYF.

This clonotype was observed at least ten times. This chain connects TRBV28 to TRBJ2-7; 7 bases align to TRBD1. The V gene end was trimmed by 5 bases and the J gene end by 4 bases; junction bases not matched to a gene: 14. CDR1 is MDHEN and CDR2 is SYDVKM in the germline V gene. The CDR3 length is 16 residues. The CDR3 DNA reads TGTGCCAGCAGTCCCCCCGCTTCCAGGGGGTCGTACGAGCAGTACTTC. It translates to CASSPPASRGSYEQYF.

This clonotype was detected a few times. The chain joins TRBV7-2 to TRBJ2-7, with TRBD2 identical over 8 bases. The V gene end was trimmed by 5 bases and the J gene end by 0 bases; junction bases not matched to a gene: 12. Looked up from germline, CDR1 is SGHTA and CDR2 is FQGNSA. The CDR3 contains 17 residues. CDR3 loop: CASSPPSGSGGSYEQYF. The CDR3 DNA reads TGTGCCAGCAGCCCACCCTCGGGGAGCGGGGGCTCCTACGAGCAGTACTTC.

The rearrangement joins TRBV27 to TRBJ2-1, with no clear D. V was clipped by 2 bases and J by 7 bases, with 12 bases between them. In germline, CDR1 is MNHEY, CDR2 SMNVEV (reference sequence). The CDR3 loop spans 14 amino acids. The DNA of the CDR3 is TGTGCCAGCAGTTTAGACGGCTGGCGGAATGAGCAGTTCTTC. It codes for CASSLDGWRNEQFF.

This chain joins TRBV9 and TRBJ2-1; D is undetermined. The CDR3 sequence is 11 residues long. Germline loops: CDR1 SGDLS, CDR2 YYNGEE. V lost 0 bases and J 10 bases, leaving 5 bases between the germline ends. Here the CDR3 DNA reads TGTGCCAGCAGCGTAGAAGGGGAGCAGTTCTTC. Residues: CASSVEGEQFF.

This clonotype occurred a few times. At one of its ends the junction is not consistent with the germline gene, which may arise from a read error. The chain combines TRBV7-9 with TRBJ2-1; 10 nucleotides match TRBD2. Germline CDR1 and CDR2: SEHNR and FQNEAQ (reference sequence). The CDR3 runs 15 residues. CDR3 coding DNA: TGTGCCAGCAGCTTAGGGGCTAGCGGGAGCCCCGGGGTTAAATTC. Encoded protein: CASSLGASGSPGVKF.

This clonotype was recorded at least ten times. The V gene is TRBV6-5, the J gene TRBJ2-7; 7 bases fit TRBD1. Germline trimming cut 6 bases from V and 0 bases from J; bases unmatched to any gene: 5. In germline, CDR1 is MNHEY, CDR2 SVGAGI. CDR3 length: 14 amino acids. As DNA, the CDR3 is TGTGCCAGCAGGAATCGGGACAGCTCCTACGAGCAGTACTTC. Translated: CASRNRDSSYEQYF.

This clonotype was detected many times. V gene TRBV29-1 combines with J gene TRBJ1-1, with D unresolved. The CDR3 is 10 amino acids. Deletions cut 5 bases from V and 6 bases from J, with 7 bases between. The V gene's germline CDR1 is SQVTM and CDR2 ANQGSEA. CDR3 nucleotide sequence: TGCAGCGTTACAGAGCCTGAAGCTTTCTTT. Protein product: CSVTEPEAFF.

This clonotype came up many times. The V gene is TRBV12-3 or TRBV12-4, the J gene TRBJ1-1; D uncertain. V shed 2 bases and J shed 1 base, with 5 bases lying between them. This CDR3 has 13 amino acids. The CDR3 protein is CASSLSENTEAFF. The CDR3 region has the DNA TGTGCCAGCAGTTTATCGGAGAACACTGAAGCTTTCTTT.

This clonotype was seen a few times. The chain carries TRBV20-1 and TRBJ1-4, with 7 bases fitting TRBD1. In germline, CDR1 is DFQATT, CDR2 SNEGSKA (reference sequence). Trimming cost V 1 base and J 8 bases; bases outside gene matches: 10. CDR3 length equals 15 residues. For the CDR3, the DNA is TGCAGTGCTAGAGTCTCTTCAGGGGGAAGGGAAAAACTGTTTTTT. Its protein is CSARVSSGGREKLFF.

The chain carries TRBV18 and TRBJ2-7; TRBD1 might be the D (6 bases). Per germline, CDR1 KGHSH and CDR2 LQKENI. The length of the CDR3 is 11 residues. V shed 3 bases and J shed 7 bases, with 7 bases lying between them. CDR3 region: CASSPQGEQYF. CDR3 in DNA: TGTGCCAGCTCACCCCAGGGGGAGCAGTACTTC.

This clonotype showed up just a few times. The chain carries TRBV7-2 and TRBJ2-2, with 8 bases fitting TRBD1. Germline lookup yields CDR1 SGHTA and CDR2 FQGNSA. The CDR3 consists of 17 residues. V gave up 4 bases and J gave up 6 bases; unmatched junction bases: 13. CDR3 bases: TGTGCCAGCAGCTCCCGGGGTGGCCCAGGGGGCCCCGGGGAGCTGTTTTTT. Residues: CASSSRGGPGGPGELFF.

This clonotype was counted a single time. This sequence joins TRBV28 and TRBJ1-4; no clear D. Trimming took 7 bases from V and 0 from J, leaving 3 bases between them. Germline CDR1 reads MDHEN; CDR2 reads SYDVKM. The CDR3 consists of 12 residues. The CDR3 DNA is TGTGCCAGCACGACAACTAATGAAAAACTGTTTTTT. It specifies CASTTTNEKLFF.

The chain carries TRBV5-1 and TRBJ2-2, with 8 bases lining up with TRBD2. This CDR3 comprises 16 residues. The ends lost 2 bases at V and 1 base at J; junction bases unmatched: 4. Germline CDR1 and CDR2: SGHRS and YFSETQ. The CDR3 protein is CASSLRTSLNTGELFF. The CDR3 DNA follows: TGCGCCAGCAGCTTAAGGACTAGCCTGAACACCGGGGAGCTGTTTTTT.

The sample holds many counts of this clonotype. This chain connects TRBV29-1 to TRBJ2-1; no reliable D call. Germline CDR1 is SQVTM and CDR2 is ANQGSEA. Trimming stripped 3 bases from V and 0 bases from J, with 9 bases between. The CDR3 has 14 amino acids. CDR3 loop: CSVDQFSSYNEQFF. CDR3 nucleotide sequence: TGCAGCGTTGACCAGTTTAGCTCCTACAATGAGCAGTTCTTC.